Listed below are T cell receptor beta chains from one sample, sequenced in a study of blood T cell repertoires in COVID-19. TCRdb keeps only in-frame clones here, not all; method: immunoSEQ multiplex PCR. Among roughly 100,000 clones, about 72% were seen once, and the ten largest hold 9.5% to 10%. The material sequenced was peripheral blood. The origin of the receptors is a man aged 60-69 years with active or convalescent COVID-19. Each CDR3 is given with its conserved first and last residue. A D gene is named only where the DNA matches it firmly. Clone size is shown for a subset of rows, as once, few, many or a class of expanded clone.

- TRBJ2-1 TRBV6-5 TRBD2 CASSSGRSYNEQFF TGTGCCAGCAGTAGCGGGAGGTCGTACAATGAGCAGTTCTTC
- TRBJ2-3 TRBV6-2/TRBV6-3 TRBD2 CASSTRRFGTNTDTQYF TGTGCCAGCAGCACACGGAGGTTCGGGACTAACACAGATACGCAGTATTTT
- TRBJ1-5 TRBV6-2/TRBV6-3 - CASSLLNGGYQPQHF TGTGCCAGCAGCCTACTCAACGGGGGGTACCAGCCCCAGCATTTT
- TRBJ1-5 TRBV6-5 - CASTHGDQPQHF TGTGCCAGCACGCACGGGGATCAGCCCCAGCATTTT
- TRBJ2-5 TRBV2 - CAGGTDQETQYF TGTGCCGGGGGGACAGACCAAGAGACCCAGTACTTC
- TRBJ2-3 TRBV7-9 TRBD1 CASSLAGTGSTDTQYF TGTGCCAGCAGCTTAGCGGGGACAGGAAGCACAGATACGCAGTATTTT
- TRBJ1-1 TRBV19 - CASSMGGLFNTEAFF TGTGCCAGTAGTATGGGAGGCCTCTTTAACACTGAAGCTTTCTTT
few TRBJ2-2 TRBV4-3 TRBD2 CASSQGTSGGRTGELFF TGCGCCAGCAGCCAAGGGACTAGCGGAGGGCGAACCGGGGAGCTGTTTTTT
- TRBJ2-5 TRBV2 - CASSDPRTQYF TGTGCCAGCAGTGATCCCAGGACCCAGTACTTC
- TRBJ1-3 TRBV19 - CASNGRSSGNTIYF TGTGCCAGTAACGGTCGTTCCTCTGGAAACACCATATATTTT
- TRBJ1-3 TRBV6-6 - CASSLQDHSGNTIYF TGTGCCAGCAGCCTACAGGATCACTCTGGAAACACCATATATTTT
- TRBJ1-3 TRBV14 - CASSQRRQTSGNTIYF TGTGCCAGCAGCCAACGACGACAGACCTCTGGAAACACCATATATTTT
- TRBJ2-3 TRBV15 TRBD1 CATSSRGQGDTQYF TGTGCCACCAGCTCCAGGGGGCAAGGAGATACGCAGTATTTT
- TRBJ2-3 TRBV7-6 TRBD2 CASSPRGSGRSADTQYF TGTGCCAGCAGCCCCCGTGGTAGCGGGAGGTCCGCAGATACGCAGTATTTT
few TRBJ1-2 TRBV24-1 TRBD1 CATSARQGSYGYTF TGTGCCACCAGTGCCCGACAGGGGAGTTATGGCTACACCTTC
- TRBJ1-6 TRBV28 - CASSLGDRDESPLHF TGTGCCAGCAGTTTAGGTGACAGAGACGAATCACCCCTCCACTTT
- TRBJ2-1 TRBV4-3 TRBD1 CASSQVDRGLNEQFF TGCGCCAGCAGCCAAGTCGACAGGGGGCTGAATGAGCAGTTCTTC
- TRBJ2-3 TRBV19 TRBD2 CASSRLLLAEGGDTQYF TGTGCCAGTAGTCGCCTACTACTAGCGGAGGGGGGGGATACGCAGTATTTT
- TRBJ1-2 TRBV12-3/TRBV12-4 TRBD1 CASSLRTGDGYTF TGTGCCAGCAGTTTACGCACAGGGGACGGCTACACCTTC
- TRBJ2-3 TRBV19 - CASSTAPALVRGWADTQYF TGTGCCAGTAGTACCGCCCCCGCACTAGTAAGGGGGTGGGCAGATACGCAGTATTTT